A single TCR beta chain is shown here with its context. The antigen is unknown. The junction had 2 bases not matched to a gene; V was cut back by 3 bases and J by 3 bases. This CDR3 spans 14 amino acids. Germline CDR1 and CDR2: MNHEY and SMNVEV (reference sequence). The source of the sample is a study of shared clonotypes between healthy human individuals. Whole-study findings and limits: The genetic and exposure-history diversity represented was limited by few donors.

Data came from immunoSEQ multiplex PCR; TCRdb stores just in-frame clones and leaves some out. Counted here are about 2.4 million clones, under 95% occurring once; the ten biggest clones make up roughly 0.36%. This receptor was taken from a man between 18 and 35 years old in good health. Some clones in this sample may be carry-over from other donors' samples. Sample: naive CD4+ T cells from PBMCs. Indicated subset: CD45RA+ positively selected. This chain connects TRBV27 to TRBJ2-7; 10 nucleotides line up with TRBD2. The CDR3 DNA is TGTGCCAGCAGTTTTGCTAGCGGGAGCTACGAGCAGTACTTC. Protein: CASSFASGSYEQYF.